This T cell receptor (beta chain) was identified in a study of cytomegalovirus exposure and HLA in healthy donors. PCR was performed using 60 Vbeta and 13 Jbeta primers. The protocol was immunoSEQ multiplex PCR, while the TCRdb copy is restricted to in-frame clones and leaves out a portion. The sample records approximately 220,000 clones, over 60% being singletons. Germline assignment: CDR1 ENHRY and CDR2 SYGVKD. The trim removed 2 bases at V and 2 bases at J, leaving 2 bases unmatched. The CDR3 runs 15 residues. The sample comprised PBMCs. The genes are TRBV10-3 and TRBJ2-3, with TRBD2 identical over 9 bases. The receptor was derived from a male donor in good health and CMV-seronegative. CDR3 sequence (DNA): TGTGCCATCAGTGAGACTAGCGGGCACACAGATACGCAGTATTTT. Amino acid sequence: CAISETSGHTDTQYF.